The text below deals with one T cell receptor beta chain. This clone came up once. No antigen is known for it. Per-nucleotide qualities are absent, and no much larger clonotype sits a single base away. The source of the sample is a study of PD-L1 blockade in urothelial cancer (dated by TCRdb to 2016 to 2017). Broadly, across the study: Every patient began therapy in about 2014 and was given atezolizumab 1,200 mg intravenously every 3 weeks. About nine tenths of the roughly 29 patients were identified as males with urothelial cancer of bladder origin, and a prior smoking history was reported by 18 of 29 patients. Patients had an ECOG performance status of 0 or 1 and had received between 0 and 3 prior chemotherapy regimens. Blood samples were analyzed at two time points: 3 weeks after treatment start (second dose) and 6 weeks after treatment start. A median of roughly 140,000 T cells and roughly 80,000 unique TCRs was obtained from blood samples, and a median clonality of around 0.072 was observed. The study, an exploratory multi-omic analysis, examined somatic, immune and clinical correlates of response to PD-L1 blockade with atezolizumab in urothelial cancer. Pretreatment tumor samples, along with matched peripheral blood collected serially before and after atezolizumab treatment, underwent TCR sequencing. Durable clinical benefit meant progression-free survival longer than 6 months, and TCR features were also tested against progression-free and overall survival. In the same patients, whole exome sequencing and RNA sequencing of pretreatment tumors were performed in addition to TCR sequencing. Nine patients reached durable clinical benefit, while some 20 patients did not. Around 29 patients had pretreatment blood TCR-seq, some 24 had at least one posttreatment blood collection, and some 24 had tumor TCR-seq.

What the study reported, not specific to this receptor: A pretreatment peripheral blood TCR clonality below the median was linked to improved progression-free and overall survival. Because of the small sample size (n of about 30) and the many exploratory analyses performed, the results are intended to be regarded as hypothesis-generating. Greater expansion of tumor-associated TCR clones in peripheral blood 3 weeks after the start of treatment was observed in patients with durable benefit (n of about 22, p = 0.022).

To estimate absolute template abundance from read counts, synthetic TCR analog templates were spiked into each PCR. Using the immunoSEQ assay, TCRbeta CDR3 regions were amplified from genomic DNA with bias-controlled V and J gene primers. Sequencing of rearranged TCRbeta segments was done at approximately 20X coverage. The source study handled its data this way. Sequencing errors were corrected by clustering and CDR3s were annotated against IMGT to assign V, D and J genes. Downstream analyses used only productive TCRbeta rearrangements, leaving out any out-of-frame or stop-codon sequences. To compute clonality, Shannon entropy was normalized by the log of the number of unique productive sequences and then subtracted from one. Fisher's exact test with Benjamini-Hochberg correction, using a cutoff of adjusted p below 0.01, was how clones that differed between time points or between blood and tumor were identified. TCRdb took over this immuneACCESS table, retaining in-frame rearrangements with V and J assigned. Such tables are incomplete; in checked studies, under half of the missing clones stem from an unresolved V gene, and the remainder is unexplained. The DNA was the basis for D and trimming; V, J and clone size are from that table. The sample table records around 92,000 clones; roughly 90% of these occur just once. The top ten constitute 0.85% to 1% of the sample.

From the germline V gene (reference sequence), CDR1 is SSHAT and CDR2 is FNYEAQ. CDR3 length: 15 amino acids, cysteine to phenylalanine. Kept here is only the CDR3 DNA, which spans 45 bases and is read in frame from base 1. V ends up 5 bases short and J 4 bases short, with an unmatched junction base count of 8. Interpreted using the paper, the time point label stands for: pretreatment peripheral blood. The cohort comprised fewer than 35 patients with locally advanced or metastatic urothelial carcinoma treated at Memorial Sloan Kettering on a trial protocol. Peripheral blood mononuclear cells were collected pretreatment and during treatment, with between 1 and 8 total time points per patient. The Qiagen DNeasy Blood extraction kit was used to purify genomic DNA from total PBMCs and tumor samples. PBMCs were collected pretreatment and during treatment, and were isolated and stored as previously described.

The TCR originated in a woman of 80 years or more with urothelial cancer. Recombination linked TRBV7-7 to TRBJ1-1, with 9 middle bases fitting TRBD1. Specimen: PBMCs, collected around atezolizumab (anti-PD-L1) treatment. CDR3 protein: CASSPWTGAFTEAFF. DNA sequence: TGTGCCAGCAGCCCCTGGACAGGGGCGTTCACTGAAGCTTTCTTT. Beyond the CDR3, the reference TRBV7-7 and TRBJ1-1 genes provide the residues; the full variable domain reads: GAGVSQSPRYKVTKRGQDVTLRCDPISSHATLYWYQQALGQGPEFLTYFNYEAQPDKSGLPSDRFSAERPEGSISTLTIQRTEQRDSAMYRCASSPWTGAFTEAFFGQGTRLTVV.